The text below deals with one T cell receptor (beta chain). Its antigen is unidentified. The CDR3 spans 14 residues. In germline, CDR1 is SGHTA, CDR2 FQGNSA. Trimming removed 2 bases at V and 0 bases at J, with 7 bases between. TCRdb ran MiXCR on the 5' RACE reads and lists one entry per CDR3 protein. The repertoire includes approximately 93,000 distinct CDR3 sequences, roughly 21% of them detected once, and 20% to 25% sits in the top ten. These data belong to a study of spatial heterogeneity in lung cancer. Overall study results and limits: Compared with follow-up, resection was when ubiquitous expanded tumor TCRs appeared in blood more.

The time point was: blood at routine non-recurrence follow-up after resection. Researchers sequenced whole RNA taken from tumor, nontumor lung or frozen PBMC without sorting. The material sequenced was PBMCs, taken at follow-up. This TCR came from a male donor with early-stage non-small cell lung cancer. The chain carries TRBV7-2 and TRBJ2-5; D ambiguous. The DNA of the CDR3 is TGTGCCAGCAGCTTACGAGCTTACCAAGAGACCCAGTACTTC. Protein product: CASSLRAYQETQYF.